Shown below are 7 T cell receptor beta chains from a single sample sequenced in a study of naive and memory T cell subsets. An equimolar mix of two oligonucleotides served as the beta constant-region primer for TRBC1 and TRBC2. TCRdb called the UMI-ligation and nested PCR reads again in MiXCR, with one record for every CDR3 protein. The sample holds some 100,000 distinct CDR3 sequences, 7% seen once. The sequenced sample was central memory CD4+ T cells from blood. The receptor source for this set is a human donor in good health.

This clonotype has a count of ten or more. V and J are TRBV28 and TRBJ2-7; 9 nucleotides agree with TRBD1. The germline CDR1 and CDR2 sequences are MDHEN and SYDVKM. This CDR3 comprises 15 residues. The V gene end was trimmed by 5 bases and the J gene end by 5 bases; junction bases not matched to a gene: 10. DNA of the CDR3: TGTGCCAGCAGTGGAGGGGACAGGGCTCGGGACGAGCAGTACTTC. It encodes CASSGGDRARDEQYF.

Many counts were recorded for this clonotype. CDR3 bases: TGTGCCAGTAGTACAAGGGACCCCGGGCGGTATCAGCCCCAGCATTTT. Its translation is CASSTRDPGRYQPQHF. The V gene is TRBV19, the J gene TRBJ1-5; TRBD1 might be the D (5 bases). The V end was cut by 4 bases, the J end by 5 bases, with 18 bases between. CDR1 and CDR2 (germline): LNHDA, SQIVND (reference sequence). This CDR3 region has 16 residues.

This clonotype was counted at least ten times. The CDR3 reads CASILGSGNTIYF. Written as DNA, the CDR3 is TGTGCCAGCATTCTAGGGAGCGGAAACACCATATATTTT. This chain uses TRBV6-6 with TRBJ1-3; D is undetermined. This CDR3 region has 13 residues. The germline V gene encodes CDR1 MNHNY and CDR2 SVGAGI (reference sequence). The V and J ends lost 7 bases and 4 bases respectively, with 11 bases between them.

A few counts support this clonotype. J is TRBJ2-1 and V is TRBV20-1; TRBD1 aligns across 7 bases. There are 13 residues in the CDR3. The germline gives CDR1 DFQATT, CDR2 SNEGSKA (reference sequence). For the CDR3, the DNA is TGCAGCTTATCGCAGGGGGACCGAAATGAGCAGTTCTTC. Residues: CSLSQGDRNEQFF.

The CDR3 DNA reads as TGTGCCAGCAGCCGGACCGGGACTAGCGATGTCCGGGAGCTGTTTTTT. Protein product: CASSRTGTSDVRELFF. The chain carries TRBV7-2 and TRBJ2-2; TRBD2 agrees at 10 bases. The ends lost 5 bases at V and 9 bases at J; junction bases unmatched: 12. Germline CDR1 and CDR2: SGHTA and FQGNSA. The CDR3 spans 16 residues.

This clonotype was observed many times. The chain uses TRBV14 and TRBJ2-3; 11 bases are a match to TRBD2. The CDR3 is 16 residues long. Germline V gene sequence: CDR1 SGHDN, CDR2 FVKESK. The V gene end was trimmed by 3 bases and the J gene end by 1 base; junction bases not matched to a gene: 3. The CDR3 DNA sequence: TGTGCCAGCAGCCAGGGACTAGCGGTCGGCACAGATACGCAGTATTTT. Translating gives CASSQGLAVGTDTQYF. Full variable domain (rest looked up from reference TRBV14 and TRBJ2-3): EAGVTQFPSHSVIEKGQTVTLRCDPISGHDNLYWYRRVMGKEIKFLLHFVKESKQDESGMPNNRFLAERTGGTYSTLKVQPAELEDSGVYFCASSQGLAVGTDTQYFGPGTRLTVL.

The CDR3 is CASSQTSGELFF. In nucleotides, the CDR3 is TGTGCCAGCAGCCAGACTAGCGGGGAGCTGTTTTTT. The chain couples TRBV5-4 to TRBJ2-2, with D possibly matching TRBD2 (6 bases). V was clipped by 4 bases and J by 7 bases, with 8 bases between them. Germline CDR1 reads SGHNT; CDR2 reads YYREEE (reference sequence). CDR3 length equals 12 residues.